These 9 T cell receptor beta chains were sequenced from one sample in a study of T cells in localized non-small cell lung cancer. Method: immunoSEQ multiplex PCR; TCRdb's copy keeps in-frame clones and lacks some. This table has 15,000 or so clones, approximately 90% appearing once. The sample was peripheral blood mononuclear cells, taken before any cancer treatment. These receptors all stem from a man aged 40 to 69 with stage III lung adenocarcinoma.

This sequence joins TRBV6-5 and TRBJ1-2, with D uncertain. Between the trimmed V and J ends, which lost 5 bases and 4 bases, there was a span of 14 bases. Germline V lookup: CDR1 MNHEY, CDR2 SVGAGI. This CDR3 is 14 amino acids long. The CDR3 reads CASSPIEGIYGYTF. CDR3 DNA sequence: TGTGCCAGCAGTCCTATTGAGGGTATCTATGGCTACACCTTC.

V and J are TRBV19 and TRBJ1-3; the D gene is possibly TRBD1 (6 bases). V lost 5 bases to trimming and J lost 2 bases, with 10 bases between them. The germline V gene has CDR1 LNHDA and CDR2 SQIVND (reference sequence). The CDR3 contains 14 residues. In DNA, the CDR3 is TGTGCCAGTAGTCTACAGGGCGCTGGAAACACCATATATTTT. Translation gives CASSLQGAGNTIYF. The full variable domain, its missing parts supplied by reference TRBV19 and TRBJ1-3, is DGGITQSPKYLFRKEGQNVTLSCEQNLNHDAMYWYRQDPGQGLRLIYYSQIVNDFQKGDIAEGYSVSREKKESFPLTVTSAQKNPTAFYLCASSLQGAGNTIYFGEGSWLTVV.

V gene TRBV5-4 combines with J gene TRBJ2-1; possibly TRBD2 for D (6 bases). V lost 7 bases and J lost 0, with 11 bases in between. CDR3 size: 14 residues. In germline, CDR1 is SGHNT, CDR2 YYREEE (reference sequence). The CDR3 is CASRLGGSYNEQFF. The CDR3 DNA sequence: TGTGCCAGCCGGCTCGGGGGCTCCTACAATGAGCAGTTCTTC.

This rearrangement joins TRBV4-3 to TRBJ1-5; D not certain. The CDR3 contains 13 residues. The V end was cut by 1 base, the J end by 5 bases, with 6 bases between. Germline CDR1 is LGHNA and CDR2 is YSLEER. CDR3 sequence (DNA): TGCGCCAGCAGCCAAGCGATGTATCAGCCCCAGCATTTT. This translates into CASSQAMYQPQHF.

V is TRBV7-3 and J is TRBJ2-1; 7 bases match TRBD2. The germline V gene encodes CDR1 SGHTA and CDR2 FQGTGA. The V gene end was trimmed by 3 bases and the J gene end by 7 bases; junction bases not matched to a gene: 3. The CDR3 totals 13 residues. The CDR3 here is CASSFSSGNEQFF. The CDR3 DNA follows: TGTGCCAGCAGCTTCTCTAGCGGTAATGAGCAGTTCTTC.

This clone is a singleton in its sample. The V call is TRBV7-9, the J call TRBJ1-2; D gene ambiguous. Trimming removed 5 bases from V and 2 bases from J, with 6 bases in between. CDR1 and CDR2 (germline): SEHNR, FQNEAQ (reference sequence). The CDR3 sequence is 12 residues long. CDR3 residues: CASSLSNYGYTF. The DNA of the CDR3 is TGTGCCAGCAGCCTGTCCAACTATGGCTACACCTTC.

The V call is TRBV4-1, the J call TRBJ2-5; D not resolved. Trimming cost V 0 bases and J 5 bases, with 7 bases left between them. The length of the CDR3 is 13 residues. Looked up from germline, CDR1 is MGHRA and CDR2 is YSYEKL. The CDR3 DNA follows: TGCGCCAGCAGCCAAGAGGTCCGGGAGACCCAGTACTTC. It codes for CASSQEVRETQYF.

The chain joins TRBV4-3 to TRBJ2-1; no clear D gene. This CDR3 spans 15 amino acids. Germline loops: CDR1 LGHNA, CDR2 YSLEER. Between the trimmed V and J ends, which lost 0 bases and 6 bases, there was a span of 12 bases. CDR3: CASSQDRGMVNEQFF. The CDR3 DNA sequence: TGCGCCAGCAGCCAAGATCGAGGTATGGTCAATGAGCAGTTCTTC.

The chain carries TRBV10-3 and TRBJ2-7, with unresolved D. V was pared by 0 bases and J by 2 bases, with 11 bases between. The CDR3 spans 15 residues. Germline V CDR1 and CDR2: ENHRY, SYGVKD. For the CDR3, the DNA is TGTGCCATCAGTGAGTCGAGCTCGAAACCCTACGAGCAGTACTTC. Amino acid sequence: CAISESSSKPYEQYF.